A single sample is the source of the 32 T cell receptor beta chains below, sequenced in a study of cytotoxic CD8 clonotypes in ibrutinib-treated CLL. The protocol was immunoSEQ multiplex PCR, while the TCRdb copy is restricted to in-frame clones and leaves out a portion. The table lists 120,000 to 150,000 clones, about 80% of them singletons, with around 30% in the top ten. This specimen consisted of PBMCs, obtained after 12 months of ibrutinib treatment. These receptor sequences come from a human donor with chronic lymphocytic leukemia.

V is TRBV4-3 and J is TRBJ2-2; 12 positions match TRBD2. Per germline, CDR1 LGHNA and CDR2 YSLEER. With V trimmed by 1 base and J by 6 bases, 12 bases remained unmatched. This CDR3 is built from 19 residues. The CDR3 bases are TGCGCCAGCAGCCAAGGACCGGGACTAGCGGGCGGAATCGCCGGGGAGCTGTTTTTT. Its protein is CASSQGPGLAGGIAGELFF.

This chain joins TRBV14 and TRBJ2-4, with 11 bases fitting TRBD2. V shed 4 bases, J shed 4 bases, and the junction held 9 bases outside the gene matches. CDR1 and CDR2 from the germline V gene are SGHDN and FVKESK. CDR3 length: 17 amino acids. The CDR3 nucleotides read TGTGCCAGCAGCCCGATAGGGACTAGCGGAGGTAAAAACATTCAGTACTTC. Protein: CASSPIGTSGGKNIQYF. The full variable domain, with the rest looked up from reference TRBV14 and TRBJ2-4, is EAGVTQFPSHSVIEKGQTVTLRCDPISGHDNLYWYRRVMGKEIKFLLHFVKESKQDESGMPNNRFLAERTGGTYSTLKVQPAELEDSGVYFCASSPIGTSGGKNIQYFGAGTRLSVL.

The rearrangement uses TRBV28 and TRBJ1-2; no clear D. This CDR3 spans 15 amino acids. Germline values: CDR1 MDHEN, CDR2 SYDVKM. The V gene lost 7 bases and the J gene lost 0 bases, with 15 bases spanning the gap. The CDR3 sequence is CASTPPFGANYGYTF. CDR3 nucleotide sequence: TGTGCCAGCACCCCCCCCTTTGGAGCTAACTATGGCTACACCTTC.

The V and J genes are TRBV7-2 and TRBJ2-7, with 9 bases that match TRBD2. J was trimmed by 2 bases and V by 4 bases; bases with no gene match: 6. The CDR3 covers 15 residues. Germline V gene sequence: CDR1 SGHTA, CDR2 FQGNSA. CDR3: CASSSIAGDAYEQYF. In DNA, the CDR3 is TGTGCCAGCAGCTCGATAGCGGGGGACGCCTACGAGCAGTACTTC.

The J gene is TRBJ2-2, the V gene TRBV27; TRBD1 matches 9 bases. Germline CDR1 is MNHEY and CDR2 is SMNVEV (reference sequence). Unmatched junction bases numbered 9, after V lost 6 bases and J lost 4 bases. The CDR3 length is 16 residues. CDR3 amino acids: CASSPDRGSSTGELFF. CDR3 sequence (DNA): TGTGCCAGCAGCCCAGACAGGGGGTCGAGCACCGGGGAGCTGTTTTTT.

J is TRBJ2-3 and V is TRBV6-1, with 12 bases that match TRBD2. Germline V gene sequence: CDR1 MNHNS, CDR2 SASEGT. CDR3 length: 14 amino acids. The ends lost 6 bases at V and 6 bases at J; junction bases unmatched: 4. CDR3 protein: CASRSSGGGDTQYF. The CDR3 DNA reads TGTGCCAGCAGATCTAGCGGGGGGGGCGATACGCAGTATTTT.

This clone has only a few counts. The chain employs TRBV30 and TRBJ1-2; a possible D gene is TRBD1 (5 bases). The CDR3 has 14 amino acids. V was trimmed by 2 bases and J by 2 bases, leaving 12 bases between them. CDR1 is GTSNPN and CDR2 is SVGIG in the germline V gene (reference sequence). CDR3 coding DNA: TGTGCCTGGAGTCCGGGACGGGAGAACTATGGCTACACCTTC. This sequence encodes CAWSPGRENYGYTF.

This clone was seen a handful of times. This chain joins TRBV6-6 and TRBJ1-6; TRBD1 aligns across 9 bases. The CDR3 covers 15 residues. V was pared by 5 bases and J by 8 bases, with 7 bases of the junction left unmatched. In germline, CDR1 is MNHNY, CDR2 SVGAGI (reference sequence). Written as DNA, the CDR3 is TGTGCCAGCAGTACTCGGACAGGGGATGATTCACCCCTCCACTTT. This sequence encodes CASSTRTGDDSPLHF.

The V and J genes are TRBV13 and TRBJ2-7; 9 bases line up with TRBD2. After removal of 2 bases from V and 7 bases from J, the junction contained 9 bases not matched to a gene. The CDR3 loop spans 15 amino acids. Germline V CDR1 and CDR2: PRHDT, FYEKMQ (reference sequence). The CDR3 loop is CASSLRWGLAGEQYF. The CDR3 DNA reads as TGTGCCAGCAGCTTAAGATGGGGACTAGCTGGGGAGCAGTACTTC.

This chain uses TRBV28 with TRBJ2-7; 9 bases line up with TRBD1. Germline assignment: CDR1 MDHEN and CDR2 SYDVKM. V gave up 6 bases and J gave up 3 bases; unmatched junction bases: 0. The CDR3 totals 12 residues. This chain's CDR3 is CASRDRGYEQYF. As DNA, the CDR3 is TGTGCCAGCAGGGACAGGGGCTACGAGCAGTACTTC.

V is TRBV18 and J is TRBJ2-7, with TRBD1 matching over 12 bases. Germline V CDR1 and CDR2: KGHSH, LQKENI. J was trimmed by 6 bases and V by 1 base; bases with no gene match: 4. The CDR3 spans 15 residues. The CDR3, as DNA: TGTGCCAGCTCACCACTGGGACAGGGGGCGCGCGAGCAGTACTTC. Translation: CASSPLGQGAREQYF.

The rearrangement uses TRBV4-2 and TRBJ1-5; weak D call: TRBD1 (5 bases). Deletions cut 0 bases from V and 7 bases from J, with 13 bases between. Germline V CDR1 and CDR2: LGHNA, YNFKEQ. This CDR3 contains 15 residues. The CDR3 loop reads CASSQEGQGGQPQHF. The DNA of the CDR3 is TGTGCCAGCAGCCAAGAAGGCCAGGGTGGCCAGCCCCAGCATTTT.

The chain combines TRBV10-3 with TRBJ1-2; TRBD1 aligns across 7 bases. Trimming removed 6 bases from V and 1 base from J; junction bases left unmatched: 8. CDR3 length: 15 residues. Per the germline V gene, CDR1 is ENHRY and CDR2 is SYGVKD. This chain's CDR3 is CAIRRQGNYNYGYTF. The DNA of the CDR3 is TGTGCCATCAGGAGACAGGGAAACTATAACTATGGCTACACCTTC.

This chain links TRBV6-5 with TRBJ2-3; TRBD1 matches at 7 bases. CDR1 and CDR2 (germline): MNHEY, SVGAGI. J gave up 2 bases and V 5 bases, and 7 bases lay outside the gene matches. The CDR3 totals 15 residues. The CDR3: CASSRRQGPTDTQYF. The CDR3, as DNA: TGTGCCAGCAGTAGAAGACAGGGCCCCACAGATACGCAGTATTTT.

This clone was detected a few times. The chain links TRBV5-1 to TRBJ1-5; D ambiguous. This CDR3 spans 14 amino acids. Trimming took 0 bases from V and 8 from J, leaving 12 bases between them. Germline values: CDR1 SGHRS, CDR2 YFSETQ. As DNA, the CDR3 is TGCGCCAGCAGCTTGGGCCAAGGTATTGAGCCCCAGCATTTT. Translating gives CASSLGQGIEPQHF.

V is TRBV7-2 and J is TRBJ2-5; 10 bases fit TRBD2. The trim removed 5 bases at V and 5 bases at J, leaving 11 bases unmatched. Germline lookup yields CDR1 SGHTA and CDR2 FQGNSA. The CDR3 extends over 16 amino acids. The CDR3 DNA reads as TGTGCCAGCAGCCCACAAGCGGGGGGGCACCGGGAGACCCAGTACTTC. Translated, it gives CASSPQAGGHRETQYF.

This clone occurred a few times. The chain uses TRBV6-4 and TRBJ2-3, with 9 bases aligning to TRBD2. Germline loops: CDR1 MRHNA, CDR2 SNTAGT. V dropped 8 bases and J dropped 3; count of bases not matched to a gene: 3. The CDR3 covers 13 residues. In DNA form, the CDR3 reads TGTGCCAGCGCGGGAGGGGCTACAGATACGCAGTATTTT. Its translation is CASAGGATDTQYF.

The chain recombines TRBV7-9 with TRBJ2-7; a weak D match, TRBD1 (6 bases). The CDR3 contains 13 residues. The germline V and J ends were trimmed by 6 bases and 6 bases, with 15 bases remaining between them. CDR1 SEHNR and CDR2 FQNEAQ come from the germline V gene (reference sequence). CDR3 nucleotides: TGTGCCAGCAGGACCGGGACACGGCTCGAGCAGTACTTC. Its protein product is CASRTGTRLEQYF.

This sequence joins TRBV27 and TRBJ2-7; 12 bases line up with TRBD2. The germline gives CDR1 MNHEY, CDR2 SMNVEV (reference sequence). The J segment lost 6 bases and the V segment lost 3 bases, leaving 6 bases of the junction unmatched. CDR3 length equals 15 residues. The CDR3 sequence is CASSFRLAGGGEQYF. CDR3 coding DNA: TGTGCCAGCAGTTTCAGGCTAGCGGGAGGGGGCGAGCAGTACTTC.

This chain uses TRBV18 with TRBJ2-3; the match to TRBD2 covers 9 bases. Germline loops: CDR1 KGHSH, CDR2 LQKENI. The CDR3 runs 17 residues. J lost 1 base, V lost 0 bases, and 5 bases had no gene match. CDR3 sequence: CASSPPGLAGGTDTQYF. The CDR3 nucleotides read TGTGCCAGCTCACCACCGGGACTAGCCGGAGGCACAGATACGCAGTATTTT.

This chain connects TRBV7-8 to TRBJ2-3, with D maybe TRBD2 (6 bases). The germline CDR1 and CDR2 sequences are SGHVS and FQNEAQ. Between the trimmed V and J ends, which lost 1 base and 9 bases, there was a span of 11 bases. There are 13 residues in the CDR3. The CDR3 DNA reads TGTGCCAGCAGCTTAGTAGGGGCGGGGACGCAGTATTTT. As protein: CASSLVGAGTQYF.

The table lists this clone with a few counts. V usage is TRBV6-5 and J usage is TRBJ1-6, with D perhaps matching TRBD1 (5 bases). V lost 8 bases and J lost 6, with 17 bases in between. The CDR3 totals 15 residues. The germline CDR1 and CDR2 sequences are MNHEY and SVGAGI. The CDR3 protein is CASGTLTVSNSPLHF. The CDR3 DNA is TGTGCCAGCGGGACCCTGACAGTTAGTAATTCACCCCTCCACTTT.

The sample holds a few counts of this clone. J is TRBJ1-1 and V is TRBV2; TRBD1 might be the D (5 bases). This CDR3 contains 13 residues. V was trimmed by 9 bases and J by 4 bases, leaving 15 bases between them. The germline V gene has CDR1 SNHLY and CDR2 FYNNEI. DNA of the CDR3: TGTGCCAGAAGTTTCATCGGGGGCACTGAAGCTTTCTTT. It encodes CARSFIGGTEAFF. The full variable domain, with the rest looked up from reference TRBV2 and TRBJ1-1, is EPEVTQTPSHQVTQMGQEVILRCVPISNHLYFYWYRQILGQKVEFLVSFYNNEISEKSEIFDDQFSVERPDGSNFTLKIRSTKLEDSAMYFCARSFIGGTEAFFGQGTRLTVV.

The V and J genes are TRBV15 and TRBJ2-5, with 10 bases that match TRBD1. CDR3 length: 15 amino acids. CDR1 and CDR2 from the germline V gene are LNHNV and YYDKDF (reference sequence). Trimming cost V 3 bases and J 5 bases; bases outside gene matches: 6. The CDR3 loop reads CATSRETGGEETQYF. The CDR3 DNA reads TGTGCCACCAGCAGGGAGACAGGGGGCGAGGAGACCCAGTACTTC.

This rearrangement joins TRBV27 to TRBJ1-1; D perhaps matches TRBD1 (6 bases). Germline assignment: CDR1 MNHEY and CDR2 SMNVEV (reference sequence). Trimming removed 4 bases at V and 1 base at J, with 7 bases between. The CDR3 runs to 13 residues. The CDR3 DNA reads TGTGCCAGCAGTTACAGGGAGAACACTGAAGCTTTCTTT. Its translation: CASSYRENTEAFF.

This clone was seen only once. The chain joins TRBV6-5 to TRBJ1-1; perhaps TRBD1 as D (6 bases). This CDR3 is built from 15 residues. CDR1 MNHEY and CDR2 SVGAGI come from the germline V gene. V was pared by 0 bases and J by 1 base, with 9 bases between. The CDR3: CASSYSDRPNTEAFF. The CDR3 DNA follows: TGTGCCAGCAGTTACTCCGACAGGCCGAACACTGAAGCTTTCTTT.

The chain employs TRBV4-1 and TRBJ2-1, with TRBD2 identical over 13 bases. V lost 1 base to trimming and J lost 6 bases; unmatched junction nucleotides: 3. The CDR3 consists of 16 residues. Germline V gene sequence: CDR1 MGHRA, CDR2 YSYEKL. The CDR3 DNA reads TGCGCCAGCAGCCAAGCGGGACTAGCGGGGAGCAATGAGCAGTTCTTC. Its translation: CASSQAGLAGSNEQFF.

This chain connects TRBV30 to TRBJ1-3; possible D gene TRBD1, 5 bases. Germline CDR1 GTSNPN, CDR2 SVGIG (reference sequence). The V end lost 8 bases, the J end lost 0 bases, and 14 bases lay between the germline ends. The CDR3 consists of 14 residues. CDR3 DNA sequence: TGTGCCAGCTATACAGGAGACTCTGGAAACACCATATATTTT. This sequence encodes CASYTGDSGNTIYF.

The V gene is TRBV6-1, the J gene TRBJ1-4, with a weak D call TRBD1 (6 bases). The CDR3 runs to 14 residues. The germline CDR1 and CDR2 sequences are MNHNS and SASEGT. Trimming cost V 9 bases and J 4 bases, with 15 bases left between them. CDR3: CASERQAFNEKLFF. In DNA form, the CDR3 reads TGTGCCAGTGAGCGACAGGCCTTTAATGAAAAACTGTTTTTT.

This clone has only a few counts. The chain couples TRBV5-6 to TRBJ2-7; no firm D call. The CDR3 is 14 residues long. CDR1 and CDR2 (germline): SGHDT, YYEEEE. With 0 bases removed from V and 2 bases from J, the gap between germline ends came to 9 bases. CDR3 protein: CASSLAGYPYEQYF. The CDR3 DNA sequence: TGTGCCAGCAGCTTGGCTGGGTATCCCTACGAGCAGTACTTC.

The J gene is TRBJ2-3, the V gene TRBV6-5, with TRBD2 as a possible D gene (5 bases). CDR3 length: 13 residues. Germline lookup yields CDR1 MNHEY and CDR2 SVGAGI. The V gene lost 0 bases and the J gene lost 4 bases, with 5 bases spanning the gap. This CDR3 is CASSYSRADTQYF. The DNA for the CDR3 is TGTGCCAGCAGTTACTCGCGGGCAGATACGCAGTATTTT.

CDR3 in DNA: TGCGCCAGCAGCCAAGATCAAAGGGTGACCGGGGCCAACGTCCTGACTTTC. Protein: CASSQDQRVTGANVLTF. V is TRBV4-3 and J is TRBJ2-6; no firm D call. Trimming removed 0 bases from V and 4 bases from J, with 13 bases in between. The CDR3 runs 17 residues. In germline, CDR1 is LGHNA, CDR2 YSLEER.